Below are 18 T cell receptor beta chains sequenced from a single sample in a study of cytomegalovirus exposure and HLA in healthy donors. The study ran its PCR with 60 Vbeta and 13 Jbeta primers. Libraries were prepared by immunoSEQ multiplex PCR; TCRdb keeps only in-frame clonotypes and omits some of them. The table includes roughly 110,000 clones, around 69% detected once. What was sequenced was PBMCs. Receptors originate from a man between 18 and 35 years old in good health and CMV-seronegative.

V is TRBV23-1 and J is TRBJ1-1; 8 positions match TRBD1. TRBV23-1 is designated an ORF whose function remains uncertain. The V and J ends lost 7 bases and 7 bases, in that order; junction bases with no gene match: 20. The CDR3 has 17 amino acids. CDR3 residues: CASNIYRGKWGMNEAFF. The CDR3 coding sequence is TGCGCCAGCAATATTTACAGGGGGAAATGGGGAATGAATGAAGCTTTCTTT.

This rearrangement joins TRBV19 to TRBJ1-2; D is uncertain. Between the trimmed V and J ends, which lost 0 bases and 0 bases, there was a span of 8 bases. The CDR3 consists of 15 residues. Looked up from germline, CDR1 is LNHDA and CDR2 is SQIVND (reference sequence). The CDR3 nucleotides are TGTGCCAGTAGTATAGATCTTCGAGCTAACTATGGCTACACCTTC. This sequence encodes CASSIDLRANYGYTF.

The rearrangement uses TRBV5-1 and TRBJ2-5; the D is unclear. V gave up 6 bases and J gave up 4 bases, with 10 bases separating them. The germline V gene encodes CDR1 SGHRS and CDR2 YFSETQ. The CDR3 sequence is 12 residues long. In nucleotides, the CDR3 is TGCGCCAGCACCACACAACCAGAGACCCAGTACTTC. This codes for CASTTQPETQYF.

In DNA, the CDR3 is TGTGCCAGCAGCCCGGGACGGACTAGGGGCTACACCTTC. Its translation: CASSPGRTRGYTF. V usage is TRBV7-8 and J usage is TRBJ1-2; perhaps TRBD1 as D (5 bases). Trimming stripped 5 bases from V and 8 bases from J, with 15 bases between. CDR1 is SGHVS, CDR2 FQNEAQ, per germline. This CDR3 spans 13 amino acids.

In this sample, this clone turned up a few times. The V and J genes are TRBV4-2 and TRBJ1-5, with a possible D match to TRBD1 (5 bases). The ends were cut back, 3 bases at V and 4 bases at J, with 7 bases in the middle. This CDR3 is 13 amino acids long. CDR1 is LGHNA, CDR2 YNFKEQ, per germline. CDR3 in amino acids: CASSQGGNQPQHF. The CDR3 coding sequence is TGTGCCAGCAGCCAGGGGGGGAATCAGCCCCAGCATTTT.

V usage is TRBV18 and J usage is TRBJ1-5; D remains ambiguous. The CDR3 consists of 17 residues. Germline lookup yields CDR1 KGHSH and CDR2 LQKENI. V lost 2 bases and J lost 3, with 17 bases in between. The CDR3 DNA reads TGTGCCAGCTCACCAGGGTGGGCACTAGATACCAATCAGCCCCAGCATTTT. Its protein is CASSPGWALDTNQPQHF.

The chain has TRBV29-1 and TRBJ2-3, with D possibly matching TRBD2 (6 bases). V dropped 8 bases and J dropped 4 bases, with 16 bases sitting between them. This CDR3 region has 13 residues. Looked up from germline, CDR1 is SQVTM and CDR2 is ANQGSEA. CDR3 nucleotide sequence: TGCAGCTCTCGGAGGGGCGCGGCAGATACGCAGTATTTT. Protein sequence: CSSRRGAADTQYF.

The gene calls are TRBV6-1 and TRBJ2-1; weak D call: TRBD2 (5 bases). Germline V gives CDR1 MNHNS, CDR2 SASEGT. Trimming took off 6 bases at V and 5 bases at J, with 11 bases between the two ends. The CDR3 covers 13 residues. The DNA of the CDR3 is TGTGCCAGCAGCGCGAGGGCCCACAATGAGCAGTTCTTC. It encodes CASSARAHNEQFF.

V is TRBV29-1 and J is TRBJ2-3; the D gene is possibly TRBD1 (5 bases). V lost 3 bases, J lost 6 bases, and 16 bases lay in between. The CDR3 totals 14 residues. Germline loops: CDR1 SQVTM, CDR2 ANQGSEA. The CDR3, as DNA: TGCAGCGTTGACAGGGCAGTTGGTTCGGATACGCAGTATTTT. It codes for CSVDRAVGSDTQYF.

Comment on this clone: The same CDR3 also results from other DNA sequences found in this sample. This CDR3 is CASSVDRGTDTQYF. The CDR3 DNA is TGTGCCAGCAGCGTAGACAGGGGTACAGATACGCAGTATTTT. The chain couples TRBV9 to TRBJ2-3; 7 nucleotides agree with TRBD1. CDR1 is SGDLS, CDR2 YYNGEE, per germline. The CDR3 covers 14 residues. Unmatched junction bases numbered 1, after V lost 0 bases and J lost 3 bases.

The V and J genes are TRBV7-8 and TRBJ1-5; D might be TRBD1 (6 bases). The length of the CDR3 is 15 residues. Germline CDR1 SGHVS, CDR2 FQNEAQ. Trimming took off 1 base at V and 5 bases at J, with 12 bases between the two ends. This CDR3 is CASSLEQGLDQPQHF. Here the CDR3 DNA reads TGTGCCAGCAGCTTAGAACAGGGATTGGATCAGCCCCAGCATTTT. Combining the CDR3 with reference TRBV7-8 and TRBJ1-5 gives the whole variable domain GAGVSQSPRYKVAKRGQDVALRCDPISGHVSLFWYQQALGQGPEFLTYFQNEAQLDKSGLPSDRFFAERPEGSVSTLKIQRTQQEDSAVYLCASSLEQGLDQPQHFGDGTRLSIL.

J is TRBJ2-3 and V is TRBV6-1; 8 bases are shared with TRBD2. Germline V gene lookup returns CDR1 MNHNS and CDR2 SASEGT. This CDR3 is built from 16 residues. V was pared by 3 bases and J by 4 bases, with 9 bases of the junction left unmatched. The CDR3 sequence is CASSDGRGATSDTQYF. The CDR3, as DNA: TGTGCCAGCAGTGATGGGCGGGGGGCCACCTCAGATACGCAGTATTTT.

CDR3 nucleotides: TGTGCCAGCAGGAGACAGGGGGTGCTTTCTGAAGCTTTCTTT. It codes for CASRRQGVLSEAFF. This chain joins TRBV6-1 and TRBJ1-1; 9 nucleotides agree with TRBD1. V dropped 6 bases and J dropped 6; count of bases not matched to a gene: 8. CDR1 and CDR2 from the germline V gene are MNHNS and SASEGT. The CDR3 length is 14 residues.

The chain is built from TRBV10-3 and TRBJ1-1; 7 nucleotides match TRBD1. After removal of 4 bases from V and 2 bases from J, the junction contained 7 bases not matched to a gene. The CDR3 has 15 amino acids. Germline V gene data show CDR1 as ENHRY and CDR2 as SYGVKD. CDR3 bases: TGTGCCATCAGTGTTTCCGGGACAGCCAACACTGAAGCTTTCTTT. Amino acids: CAISVSGTANTEAFF.

The rearrangement joins TRBV27 to TRBJ2-5, with 7 bases lining up with TRBD1. The J call may be in error: the DNA end matches TRBJ2-7 better. Germline CDR1 reads MNHEY; CDR2 reads SMNVEV (reference sequence). This CDR3 has 14 amino acids. The CDR3 region is CASSLTGFQFEQYF. The CDR3 DNA sequence: TGTGCCAGCAGTTTGACAGGGTTCCAATTCGAGCAGTACTTC.

The CDR3 reads CASRRWGGGAPDTEAFF. DNA for the CDR3: TGTGCCAGCAGGAGGTGGGGAGGGGGGGCTCCGGACACTGAAGCTTTCTTT. The chain uses TRBV9 and TRBJ1-1; the D gene is possibly TRBD1 (6 bases). V dropped 5 bases and J dropped 3 bases, with 23 bases sitting between them. The CDR3 is made up of 17 amino acids. Germline V CDR1 and CDR2: SGDLS, YYNGEE. Looking up the rest from reference TRBV9 and TRBJ1-1 gives the full variable domain: DSGVTQTPKHLITATGQRVTLRCSPRSGDLSVYWYQQSLDQGLQFLIQYYNGEERAKGNILERFSAQQFPDLHSELNLSSLELGDSALYFCASRRWGGGAPDTEAFFGQGTRLTVV.

J is TRBJ2-7 and V is TRBV6-5, with D maybe TRBD1 (5 bases). The CDR3 runs to 14 residues. The germline V gene encodes CDR1 MNHEY and CDR2 SVGAGI. Trimming shortened V by 0 bases and J by 3 bases, and 9 bases separated the two germline ends. The CDR3 coding sequence is TGTGCCAGCAGTTACTCTGACAGAAACTACGAGCAGTACTTC. Translating it yields CASSYSDRNYEQYF.

The chain joins TRBV5-1 to TRBJ2-3; TRBD2 agrees at 7 bases. The V gene's germline CDR1 is SGHRS and CDR2 YFSETQ. Trimming at V came to 4 bases and at J to 6 bases, leaving 20 bases not matched to a gene. This CDR3 region has 18 residues. CDR3 coding DNA: TGCGCCAGCAGCCACCAAACCCAGACTAGCTTCATTTGGGATACGCAGTATTTT. Translation gives CASSHQTQTSFIWDTQYF. The full variable domain, completed using reference TRBV5-1 and TRBJ2-3, is KAGVTQTPRYLIKTRGQQVTLSCSPISGHRSVSWYQQTPGQGLQFLFEYFSETQRNKGNFPGRFSGRQFSNSRSEMNVSTLELGDSALYLCASSHQTQTSFIWDTQYFGPGTRLTVL.